The TCR beta chain under discussion was sequenced for a study of OX40 agonist ivuxolimab in advanced cancers. In the study overall: With a range of 23 to 79, age averaged roughly 61 years, and 70% to 85% were male. Study results and limitations: Both CD4+ and CD8+ T cell populations in blood had undergone clonal expansion by week 6 at 0.1 to 3.0 mg/kg.

Notes on this clone: Its antigen remains unknown.

The CDR3 is 17 amino acids. Germline CDR1 LGHNA, CDR2 YNFKEQ. With V trimmed by 1 base and J by 3 bases, 11 bases remained unmatched. Profiling relied on immunoSEQ multiplex PCR, and the TCRdb table lists in-frame clones only, not all of them. The data show tens of thousands of clones, 81% seen once. Baseline, cycle 4 day 1, and cycle 7 day 1 were the blood sampling points. V is TRBV4-2 and J is TRBJ2-7; 8 bases fit TRBD2. The sample in question was CD4+ or CD8+ T cells sorted from blood, obtained in a trial of the OX40 agonist ivuxolimab. This clonotype originated in an adult with an advanced solid tumor such as melanoma, head and neck, liver or kidney cancer. The CDR3 loop reads CASSQGSRLAKDYEQYF. As DNA, the CDR3 is TGTGCCAGCAGCCAAGGGAGCCGACTAGCGAAAGACTACGAGCAGTACTTC.